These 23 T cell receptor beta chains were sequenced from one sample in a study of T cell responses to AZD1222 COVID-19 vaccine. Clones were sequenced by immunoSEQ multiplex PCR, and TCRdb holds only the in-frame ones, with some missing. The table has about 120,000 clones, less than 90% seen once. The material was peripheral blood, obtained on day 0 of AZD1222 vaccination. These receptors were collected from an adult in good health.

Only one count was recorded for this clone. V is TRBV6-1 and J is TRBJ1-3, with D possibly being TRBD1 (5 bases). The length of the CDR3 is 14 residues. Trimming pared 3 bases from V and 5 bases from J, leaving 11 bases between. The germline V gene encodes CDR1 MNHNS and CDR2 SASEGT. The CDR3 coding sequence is TGTGCCAGCAGTGAGCCGGGACGAAGAAACACCATATATTTT. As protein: CASSEPGRRNTIYF.

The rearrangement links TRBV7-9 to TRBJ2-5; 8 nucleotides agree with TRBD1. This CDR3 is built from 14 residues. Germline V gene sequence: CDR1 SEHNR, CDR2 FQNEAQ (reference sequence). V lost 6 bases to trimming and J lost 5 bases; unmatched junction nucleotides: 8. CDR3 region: CASRAGQGLETQYF. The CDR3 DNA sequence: TGTGCCAGCAGGGCAGGACAGGGTTTGGAGACCCAGTACTTC.

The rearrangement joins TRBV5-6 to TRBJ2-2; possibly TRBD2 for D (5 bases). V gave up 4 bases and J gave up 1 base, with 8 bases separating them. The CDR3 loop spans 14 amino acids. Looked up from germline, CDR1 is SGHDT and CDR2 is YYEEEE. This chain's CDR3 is CASSPDWNTGELFF. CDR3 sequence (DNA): TGTGCCAGCAGCCCGGACTGGAACACCGGGGAGCTGTTTTTT.

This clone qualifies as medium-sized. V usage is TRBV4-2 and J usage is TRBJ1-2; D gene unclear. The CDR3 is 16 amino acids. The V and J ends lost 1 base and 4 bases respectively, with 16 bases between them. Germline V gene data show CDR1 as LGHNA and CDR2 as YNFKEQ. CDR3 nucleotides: TGTGCCAGCAGCCAAGTACAGTCCCATCCGACCTATGGCTACACCTTC. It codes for CASSQVQSHPTYGYTF.

CDR3 amino acids: CASSLHRATQPQHF. As DNA, the CDR3 is TGTGCCAGCAGTTTGCACAGGGCAACTCAGCCCCAGCATTTT. This chain links TRBV28 with TRBJ1-5; a weak D match, TRBD1 (6 bases). Per the germline V gene, CDR1 is MDHEN and CDR2 is SYDVKM. This CDR3 is 14 amino acids long. Trimming took off 3 bases at V and 6 bases at J, with 12 bases between the two ends. Complete variable domain (other parts from reference TRBV28 and TRBJ1-5): DVKVTQSSRYLVKRTGEKVFLECVQDMDHENMFWYRQDPGLGLRLIYFSYDVKMKEKGDIPEGYSVSREKKERFSLILESASTNQTSMYLCASSLHRATQPQHFGDGTRLSIL.

The CDR3 loop is CASSLGGGTGQFGRTQYF. The CDR3 nucleotides are TGTGCCAGCAGCTTAGGGGGCGGTACTGGCCAGTTCGGGAGGACCCAGTACTTC. V is TRBV7-2 and J is TRBJ2-5, with D perhaps matching TRBD2 (6 bases). The length of the CDR3 is 18 residues. Germline V gene lookup returns CDR1 SGHTA and CDR2 FQGNSA. V lost 1 base and J 7 bases, leaving 25 bases between the germline ends. The complete variable domain, with remaining parts taken from reference TRBV7-2 and TRBJ2-5, reads GAGVSQSPSNKVTEKGKDVELRCDPISGHTALYWYRQSLGQGLEFLIYFQGNSAPDKSGLPSDRFSAERTGGSVSTLTIQRTQQEDSAVYLCASSLGGGTGQFGRTQYFGPGTRLLVL.

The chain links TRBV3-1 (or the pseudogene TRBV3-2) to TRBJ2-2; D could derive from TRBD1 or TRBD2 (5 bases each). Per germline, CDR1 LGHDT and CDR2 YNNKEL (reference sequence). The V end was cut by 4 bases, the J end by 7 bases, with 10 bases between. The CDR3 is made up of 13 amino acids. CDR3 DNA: TGTGCCAGCAGCCCCGGTGGGGGCGGGGAGCTGTTTTTT. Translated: CASSPGGGGELFF.

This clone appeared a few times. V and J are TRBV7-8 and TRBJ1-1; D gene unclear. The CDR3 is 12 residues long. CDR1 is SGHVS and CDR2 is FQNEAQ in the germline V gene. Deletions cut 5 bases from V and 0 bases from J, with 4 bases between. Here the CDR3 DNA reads TGTGCCAGCAGCGAATTGAACACTGAAGCTTTCTTT. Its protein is CASSELNTEAFF.

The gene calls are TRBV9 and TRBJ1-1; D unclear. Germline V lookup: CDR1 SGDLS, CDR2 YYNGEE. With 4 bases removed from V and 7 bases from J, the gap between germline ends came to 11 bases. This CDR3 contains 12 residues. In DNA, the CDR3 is TGTGCCAGCAGCTCCACTGACATTGAAGCTTTCTTT. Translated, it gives CASSSTDIEAFF.

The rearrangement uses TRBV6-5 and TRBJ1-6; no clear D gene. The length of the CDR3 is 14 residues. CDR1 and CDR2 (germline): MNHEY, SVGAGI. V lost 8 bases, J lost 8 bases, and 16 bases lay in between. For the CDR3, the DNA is TGTGCCAGCCGTTTGTCCACCCGGGATTCACCCCTCCACTTT. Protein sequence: CASRLSTRDSPLHF.

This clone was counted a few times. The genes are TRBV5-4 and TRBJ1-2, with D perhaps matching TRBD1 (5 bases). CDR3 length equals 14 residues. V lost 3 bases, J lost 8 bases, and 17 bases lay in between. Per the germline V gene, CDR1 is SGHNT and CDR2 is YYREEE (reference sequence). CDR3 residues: CASSSPGQGEGYTF. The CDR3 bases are TGTGCCAGCAGCTCCCCGGGGCAGGGTGAAGGCTACACCTTC.

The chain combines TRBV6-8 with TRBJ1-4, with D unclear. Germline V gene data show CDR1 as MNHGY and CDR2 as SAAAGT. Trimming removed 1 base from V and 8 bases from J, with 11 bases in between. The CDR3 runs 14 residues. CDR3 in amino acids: CASSYLEREEKLFF. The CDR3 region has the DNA TGTGCCAGCAGTTACTTGGAGCGGGAAGAAAAACTGTTTTTT.

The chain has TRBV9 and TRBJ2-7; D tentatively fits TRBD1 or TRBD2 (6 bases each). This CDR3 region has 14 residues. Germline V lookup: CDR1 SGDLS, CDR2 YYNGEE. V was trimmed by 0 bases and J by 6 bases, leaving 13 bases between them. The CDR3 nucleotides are TGTGCCAGCAGCGTAGCTACGGGGGCGGGCGAGCAGTACTTC. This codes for CASSVATGAGEQYF.

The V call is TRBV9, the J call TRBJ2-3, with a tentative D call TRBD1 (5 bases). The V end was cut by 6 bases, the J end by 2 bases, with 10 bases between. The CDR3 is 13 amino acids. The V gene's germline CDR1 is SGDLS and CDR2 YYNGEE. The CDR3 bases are TGTGCCAGCACCAAGGGGTACACAGATACGCAGTATTTT. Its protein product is CASTKGYTDTQYF.

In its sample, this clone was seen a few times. CDR3 nucleotide sequence: TGTGCCAGCAGCGTAGATCCGGGGGCGAACACCATATATTTT. Its translation is CASSVDPGANTIYF. The chain uses TRBV9 and TRBJ1-3; TRBD1 might be the D (6 bases). Deletions cut 0 bases from V and 7 bases from J, with 11 bases between. The germline V gene has CDR1 SGDLS and CDR2 YYNGEE. The CDR3 spans 14 residues.

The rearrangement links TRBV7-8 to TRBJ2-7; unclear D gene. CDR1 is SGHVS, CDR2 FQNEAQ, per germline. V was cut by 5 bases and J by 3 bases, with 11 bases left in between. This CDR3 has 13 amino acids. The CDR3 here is CASSLGQNYEQYF. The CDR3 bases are TGTGCCAGCAGCCTAGGGCAGAACTACGAGCAGTACTTC. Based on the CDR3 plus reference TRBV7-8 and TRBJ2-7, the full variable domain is GAGVSQSPRYKVAKRGQDVALRCDPISGHVSLFWYQQALGQGPEFLTYFQNEAQLDKSGLPSDRFFAERPEGSVSTLKIQRTQQEDSAVYLCASSLGQNYEQYFGPGTRLTVT.

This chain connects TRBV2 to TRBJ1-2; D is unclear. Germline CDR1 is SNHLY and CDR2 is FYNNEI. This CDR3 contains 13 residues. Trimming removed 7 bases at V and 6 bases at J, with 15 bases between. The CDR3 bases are TGTGCCAGCACTATCATTTCGACCAATGGCTACACCTTC. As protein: CASTIISTNGYTF.

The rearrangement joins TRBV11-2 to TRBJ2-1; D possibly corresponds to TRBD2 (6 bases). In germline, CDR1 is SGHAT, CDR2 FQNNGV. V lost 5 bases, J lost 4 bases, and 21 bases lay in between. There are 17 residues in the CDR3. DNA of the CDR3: TGTGCCAGCAGCCCCCGCCCGGGACTTACCCTATACAATGAGCAGTTCTTC. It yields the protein CASSPRPGLTLYNEQFF.

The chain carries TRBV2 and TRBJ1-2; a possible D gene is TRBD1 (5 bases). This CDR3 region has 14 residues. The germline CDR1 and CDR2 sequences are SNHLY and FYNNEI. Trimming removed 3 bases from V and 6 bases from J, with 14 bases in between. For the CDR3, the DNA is TGTGCCAGCAGTGAGCGAGGGGCAGCGGATGGCTACACCTTC. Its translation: CASSERGAADGYTF.

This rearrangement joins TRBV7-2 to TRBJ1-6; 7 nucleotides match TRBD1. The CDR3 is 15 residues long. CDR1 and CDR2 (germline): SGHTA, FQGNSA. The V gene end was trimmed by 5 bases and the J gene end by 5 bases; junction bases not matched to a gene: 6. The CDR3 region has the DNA TGTGCCAGCAGCACACGGACAGGCGATAATTCACCCCTCCACTTT. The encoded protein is CASSTRTGDNSPLHF.

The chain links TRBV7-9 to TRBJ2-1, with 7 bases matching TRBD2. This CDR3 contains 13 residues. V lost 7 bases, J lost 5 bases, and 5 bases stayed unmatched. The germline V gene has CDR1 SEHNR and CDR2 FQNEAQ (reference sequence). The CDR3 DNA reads TGTGCCAGCAACTTCGGGGGGAACAATGAGCAGTTCTTC. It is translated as CASNFGGNNEQFF.

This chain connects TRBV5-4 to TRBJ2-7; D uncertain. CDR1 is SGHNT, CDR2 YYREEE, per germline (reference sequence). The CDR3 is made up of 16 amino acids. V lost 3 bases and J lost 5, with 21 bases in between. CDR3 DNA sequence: TGTGCCAGCAGCTCTGGTGCACTGATCAAAGGCGACGAGCAGTACTTC. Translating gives CASSSGALIKGDEQYF.

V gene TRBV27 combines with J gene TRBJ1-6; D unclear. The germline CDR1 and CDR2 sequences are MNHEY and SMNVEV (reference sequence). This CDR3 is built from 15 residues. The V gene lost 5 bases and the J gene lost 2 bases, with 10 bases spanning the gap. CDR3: CASSDGTPYNSPLHF. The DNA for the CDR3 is TGTGCCAGCAGTGACGGTACACCCTATAATTCACCCCTCCACTTT.